This T cell receptor (beta chain) emerged from a study of blood T cell repertoires in COVID-19. The wider study: The analysed material was cDNA or gDNA that came from T cells, B-cell-depleted T cells, or PBMCs.

V was cut by 1 base and J by 5 bases, with 9 bases left in between. Germline values: CDR1 SGHVS, CDR2 FQNEAQ. CDR3 length: 13 residues. Original data processing: Counts of nucleated cells, estimated from reference gene primer amplification, were obtained. Assay: immunoSEQ multiplex PCR; the TCRdb copy retains only in-frame clones and omits some. The DNA gave D and trimming, while V, J and clone size come from that table. The repertoire has about 490,000 clones, over 75% of them found once; the top ten carry about 3%. The chain is built from TRBV7-8 and TRBJ2-7, with a tentative D call TRBD1 (6 bases). The sequenced sample consisted of peripheral blood. This TCR was sampled from a human donor in a cohort sampled during active COVID-19. Here the CDR3 reads CASSLDRADEQYF. The DNA of the CDR3 is TGTGCCAGCAGCTTAGACAGGGCTGACGAGCAGTACTTC.